This T cell receptor beta chain was sequenced in a study of Ad26.COV2.S vaccination and SARS-CoV-2 variants. Study context: It was the COV1001 Ad26.COV2.S trial arm that included the donor.

The table came from immunoSEQ multiplex PCR; TCRdb's copy has only in-frame clones and leaves some out. The sample holds 250,000 to 300,000 clones, approximately 89% seen once. Treatment meaning: 19 received Ad26.COV2.S at low or high dose, single or two shots; about 5 received placebo; per-sample allocation not given. Specimen acquisition occurred on day 63 following the initial vaccine or placebo injection. SARS-CoV-2 spike from the Wuhan strain was encoded by the vaccine, an Ad26 vector. The receptor comes from a person aged 18-60 years who received the Ad26.COV2.S COVID-19 vaccine or a placebo. The sequencing used peripheral blood, collected in a trial of Ad26.COV2.S vaccine versus placebo.

Here the CDR3 reads CASSRAGWGGSYNEQFF. For the CDR3, the DNA is TGTGCCAGCAGCCGGGCGGGATGGGGTGGCTCCTACAATGAGCAGTTCTTC. The chain links TRBV6-4 to TRBJ2-1, with D possibly TRBD2 on 6 matching bases. The germline V gene encodes CDR1 MRHNA and CDR2 SNTAGT. CDR3 length: 17 amino acids. V gave up 6 bases and J gave up 0 bases, with 18 bases separating them.